The clone carrying this TCR beta chain was seen repeatedly, ten times or more. The antigen remains unidentified. The source of the sample is a study of neurological immune-mediated disorders. Study-wide points: HTLV-1-associated myelopathy showed the most TCR clonal expansion; multiple sclerosis the least, below healthy controls. It was the repertoires of 18 of 34 multiple sclerosis patients that phylogenetic grouping placed in one related-CDR3 cluster, which is a possible signature.

Unmatched junction bases numbered 16, after V lost 4 bases and J lost 8 bases. The CDR3 spans 17 residues. Germline assignment: CDR1 SGDLS and CDR2 YYNGEE. With 10-nucleotide random UMIs, 5'RACE was used to make the cDNA. MiXCR, applied by TCRdb to the 5' RACE reads, yields one record per CDR3 protein. The repertoire holds more than 40,000 distinct CDR3 sequences, roughly 2% seen once, with around 2% in the top ten. Sequencing was done on a sample of PBMCs. The chain employs TRBV9 and TRBJ1-4; 8 bases are a match to TRBD1. This receptor was obtained from a woman in her thirties or forties with multiple sclerosis. As DNA, the CDR3 is TGTGCCAGCAGCCGGGGGAGCTCCGGGACAGGCAAGGAAAAACTGTTTTTT. As protein: CASSRGSSGTGKEKLFF.